The 16 T cell receptor beta chains below come from one sample, sequenced in a study of OX40 agonist ivuxolimab in advanced cancers. Profiling relied on immunoSEQ multiplex PCR, and the TCRdb table lists in-frame clones only, not all of them. This table has tens of thousands of clones, about 85% appearing once. This specimen was CD4+ or CD8+ T cells sorted from blood, taken in a trial of the OX40 agonist ivuxolimab. Receptors were obtained from an adult with an advanced solid tumor such as melanoma, head and neck, liver or kidney cancer.

The rearrangement uses TRBV19 and TRBJ2-2; no reliable D call. Trimming took 3 bases from V and 1 from J, leaving 12 bases between them. CDR3 length: 16 amino acids. CDR1 and CDR2 from the germline V gene are LNHDA and SQIVND (reference sequence). The CDR3 sequence: CASSIVKSLNTGELFF. CDR3 DNA sequence: TGTGCCAGTAGTATTGTTAAGTCCCTGAACACCGGGGAGCTGTTTTTT. The whole variable domain, filled in from reference TRBV19 and TRBJ2-2, reads DGGITQSPKYLFRKEGQNVTLSCEQNLNHDAMYWYRQDPGQGLRLIYYSQIVNDFQKGDIAEGYSVSREKKESFPLTVTSAQKNPTAFYLCASSIVKSLNTGELFFGEGSRLTVL.

This clone was counted a single time. The rearrangement joins TRBV5-1 to TRBJ2-2, with 11 bases fitting TRBD2. The CDR3 extends over 15 amino acids. The germline V gene has CDR1 SGHRS and CDR2 YFSETQ. V lost 4 bases and J lost 4; bases outside the gene matches: 3. The CDR3 protein is CASSVAGGITGELFF. The CDR3 region has the DNA TGCGCCAGCAGCGTAGCGGGAGGGATCACCGGGGAGCTGTTTTTT.

This sequence joins TRBV11-2 and TRBJ1-1; no clear D. V dropped 2 bases and J dropped 3 bases, with 10 bases sitting between them. The CDR3 length is 14 residues. Germline CDR1 SGHAT, CDR2 FQNNGV. CDR3 loop: CASSLRWFDTEAFF. DNA for the CDR3: TGTGCCAGCAGCTTAAGATGGTTTGACACTGAAGCTTTCTTT. The full variable domain, with the rest looked up from reference TRBV11-2 and TRBJ1-1, is EAGVAQSPRYKIIEKRQSVAFWCNPISGHATLYWYQQILGQGPKLLIQFQNNGVVDDSQLPKDRFSAERLKGVDSTLKIQPAKLEDSAVYLCASSLRWFDTEAFFGQGTRLTVV.

The J gene is TRBJ2-1, the V gene TRBV19; 10 bases match TRBD2. The CDR3 sequence is 18 residues long. The V gene's germline CDR1 is LNHDA and CDR2 SQIVND (reference sequence). The V and J ends lost 9 bases and 4 bases, in that order; junction bases with no gene match: 18. This CDR3 is CASSLDAAGGPGYNEQFF. For the CDR3, the DNA is TGTGCCAGCTCCCTCGACGCAGCGGGAGGGCCCGGGTACAATGAGCAGTTCTTC.

The CDR3: CASSFQGTTNEKLFF. The DNA of the CDR3 is TGTGCCAGCAGCTTCCAAGGGACGACTAATGAAAAACTGTTTTTT. V usage is TRBV7-8 and J usage is TRBJ1-4, with D perhaps matching TRBD1 (5 bases). Trimming left V 3 bases short and J 2 bases short, with 10 bases between. Germline CDR1 SGHVS, CDR2 FQNEAQ. The CDR3 extends over 15 amino acids.

The chain recombines TRBV29-1 with TRBJ1-2; no reliable D call. The CDR3 is 11 residues long. V was trimmed by 1 base and J by 10 bases, leaving 10 bases between them. Germline-derived CDR1 and CDR2 are SQVTM and ANQGSEA. CDR3 in amino acids: CSVEVGGDYTF. The CDR3 DNA reads TGCAGCGTTGAAGTCGGTGGGGACTACACCTTC.

This chain links TRBV18 with TRBJ1-2; 7 bases align to TRBD1. V dropped 4 bases and J dropped 7; count of bases not matched to a gene: 15. The CDR3 totals 16 residues. Germline CDR1 is KGHSH and CDR2 is LQKENI. The CDR3 protein is CASSQVDGTARAGYTF. In DNA form, the CDR3 reads TGTGCCAGCTCACAAGTTGATGGGACAGCCAGGGCTGGCTACACCTTC.

The chain is built from TRBV10-3 and TRBJ1-2, with D unresolved. The CDR3 covers 16 residues. Trimming left V 0 bases short and J 6 bases short, with 17 bases between. Germline V gene sequence: CDR1 ENHRY, CDR2 SYGVKD. The CDR3 sequence is CAISESGMGHDNGYTF. The CDR3 DNA reads TGTGCCATCAGTGAGTCAGGGATGGGCCATGACAATGGCTACACCTTC.

The chain employs TRBV5-1 and TRBJ1-1, with no clear D. The length of the CDR3 is 14 residues. V lost 2 bases, J lost 5 bases, and 13 bases lay in between. CDR1 is SGHRS and CDR2 is YFSETQ in the germline V gene. Written as DNA, the CDR3 is TGCGCCAGCAGCTTCCTCTCTATGGGGACTGAAGCTTTCTTT. Translating gives CASSFLSMGTEAFF.

The genes are TRBV18 and TRBJ2-5, with TRBD1 as a possible D gene (6 bases). The germline CDR1 and CDR2 sequences are KGHSH and LQKENI. The CDR3 sequence is 15 residues long. The V and J ends lost 0 bases and 4 bases respectively, with 12 bases between them. The CDR3 loop is CASSPPAQGRETQYF. The CDR3 DNA sequence: TGTGCCAGCTCACCACCTGCTCAGGGGCGAGAGACCCAGTACTTC.

This chain connects TRBV7-3 to TRBJ2-3; D not certain. The CDR3 sequence is 15 residues long. From germline, CDR1 is SGHTA and CDR2 FQGTGA. Trimming removed 10 bases from V and 0 bases from J, with 17 bases in between. The CDR3 DNA follows: TGTGCCATGCCCCCGGAAGCAGCTAGCACAGATACGCAGTATTTT. It codes for CAMPPEAASTDTQYF.

The genes are TRBV19 and TRBJ2-3; a possible D gene is TRBD2 (6 bases). The CDR3 runs 15 residues. V lost 5 bases and J 6 bases, leaving 18 bases between the germline ends. Germline V CDR1 and CDR2: LNHDA, SQIVND (reference sequence). The CDR3: CASSESSAGRDTQYF. CDR3 coding DNA: TGTGCCAGTAGTGAGTCTAGCGCGGGAAGGGATACGCAGTATTTT.

This sequence joins TRBV5-4 and TRBJ2-5; maybe TRBD1 (6 bases). V was trimmed by 5 bases and J by 5 bases, leaving 13 bases between them. The CDR3 contains 13 residues. Germline CDR1 is SGHNT and CDR2 is YYREEE (reference sequence). The CDR3 sequence is CASRNRVGETQYF. CDR3 nucleotides: TGTGCCAGCAGAAACAGGGTGGGGGAGACCCAGTACTTC.

CDR3 sequence: CASSKDTGGNTEAFF. CDR3 nucleotides: TGTGCCAGCAGCAAAGACACAGGGGGGAACACTGAAGCTTTCTTT. This chain links TRBV7-3 with TRBJ1-1, with 8 bases matching TRBD1. With V trimmed by 5 bases and J by 1 base, 6 bases remained unmatched. The CDR3 totals 15 residues. Germline CDR1 is SGHTA and CDR2 is FQGTGA.

The gene calls are TRBV6-5 and TRBJ2-7; TRBD2 is a possible D gene (5 bases). CDR1 is MNHEY and CDR2 is SVGAGI in the germline V gene. The CDR3 has 14 amino acids. V was shortened by 6 bases and J by 6 bases, with 18 bases between the two germline ends. DNA for the CDR3: TGTGCCAGCAGGCCCGGACTCATTATACGCGAGCAGTACTTC. Translated, it gives CASRPGLIIREQYF.

V and J are TRBV7-5 and TRBJ2-3; TRBD2, the table's D call, lacks a check against the DNA. TRBV7-5 corresponds to a pseudogene. The CDR3 sequence is 13 residues long. CDR3 in amino acids: CARSRDFTDTQYF. The CDR3 bases are TGTGCCAGAAGCCGGGACTTCACAGATACGCAGTATTTT.